This T cell receptor (beta chain) appears in the sequencing data of a study of T-cell memory formation after mild COVID-19. As for the study in general: TCR clustering was largely donor specific. General study results and limits: CD4+ contracting clones lay mainly in CM and EM, CD8+ ones in EMRA. Later expanders leaned CD4+, whereas clones that contracted between day 15 and 85 were balanced CD4/CD8.

This clonotype was counted many times. Antigen specificity is unknown. With constant-segment primers, 5'RACE yielded cDNA libraries of TCR alpha and TCR beta that carried sample barcodes and UMIs. TCRdb independently ran MiXCR on the 5' RACE reads; one entry per CDR3 protein. The sample contains a few hundred thousand distinct CDR3 sequences, 15% to 20% of which appear only once. Germline lookup yields CDR1 KGHSH and CDR2 LQKENI. V was pared by 1 base and J by 2 bases, with 11 bases between. This CDR3 region has 15 residues. V and J are TRBV18 and TRBJ1-2, with a weak D call TRBD1 (5 bases). The sequencing input was PBMCs or a T cell subset sorted from them (not recorded which). The origin of this receptor is a man in his late teens or twenties who had mild COVID-19 (a few samples of this study predate the infection). Cell type and time point are not known. The CDR3 spells CASSPRGTGNYGYTF. The CDR3 bases are TGTGCCAGCTCACCACGTGGGACGGGAAACTATGGCTACACCTTC.